The T cell receptor (beta chain) under discussion was sequenced for a study of cytomegalovirus exposure and HLA in healthy donors. CDR3 length: 12 amino acids. Trimming left V 6 bases short and J 1 base short, with 6 bases between. Germline lookup yields CDR1 MNHEY and CDR2 SMNVEV (reference sequence). A remark on this clone: What it recognizes is unknown.

Study-level findings and limits: As a later analysis showed, several of the most significant clusters appeared to be linked to common viral pathogens. A later analysis showed HLA-associated TCR beta chains outstripping equally common others in clonal expansion.

The PCR was carried out with 60 Vbeta primers and 13 Jbeta primers. Sequencing was performed with immunoSEQ multiplex PCR; in TCRdb, only in-frame clones are kept and a portion is missing. The data contain 150,000 or so clones, 65% to 80% of them singletons. The origin of this receptor is a woman in her thirties or forties in good health and CMV-seropositive. The specimen sequenced was PBMCs. V is TRBV27 and J is TRBJ1-1; a possible D gene is TRBD1 (6 bases). The CDR3 DNA reads TGTGCCAGCAGGACAGGGAACACTGAAGCTTTCTTT. Amino acids: CASRTGNTEAFF.